A selection of T cell receptor beta chains follows, all from one sample in a study of shared clonotypes between healthy human individuals. TCRdb's copy holds only in-frame clones and misses some; the assay was immunoSEQ multiplex PCR. The sample has approximately 700,000 clones, around 73% seen once; the top ten hold roughly 1.9%. What was sequenced was memory CD4+ T cells sorted from blood. Every receptor here comes from a woman aged 25 to 39 in good health. Each CDR3 is given with its conserved first and last residue. The order of the fields is clone size, V gene, J gene, D gene, CDR3 protein, CDR3 DNA. A D gene is named only where the DNA matches it firmly. Clone size is given for some rows only: seen once, a few or many times, or a class if the clone is expanded.

size: NA
V: TRBV11-1
J: TRBJ1-2
D: NA
CDR3: CASSMEGPPYGYTF
DNA: TGTGCCAGCAGCATGGAGGGGCCCCCGTATGGCTACACCTTC

size: NA
V: TRBV28
J: TRBJ1-2
D: TRBD1
CDR3: CASSFPVDRESYGYTF
DNA: TGTGCCAGCAGTTTCCCTGTTGACAGGGAATCCTATGGCTACACCTTC

size: NA
V: TRBV19
J: TRBJ2-1
D: NA
CDR3: CASSTRGSDNSYNEQFF
DNA: TGTGCCAGTAGTACCCGGGGCAGCGACAACTCCTACAATGAGCAGTTCTTC

size: NA
V: TRBV30
J: TRBJ2-1
D: TRBD2
CDR3: CAEREGYNEQFF
DNA: TGTGCTGAGCGGGAGGGGTACAATGAGCAGTTCTTC

size: once
V: TRBV6-5
J: TRBJ2-7
D: NA
CDR3: CASSYQGRNYEQYF
DNA: TGTGCCAGCAGTTACCAGGGACGGAACTACGAGCAGTACTTC

size: NA
V: TRBV6-1
J: TRBJ1-2
D: NA
CDR3: CASSESDRRANYGYTF
DNA: TGTGCCAGCAGTGAATCTGACAGGAGAGCTAACTATGGCTACACCTTC

size: NA
V: TRBV16
J: TRBJ1-1
D: TRBD1
CDR3: CASSRQGKNTEAFF
DNA: TGTGCCAGCAGCAGACAGGGGAAGAACACTGAAGCTTTCTTT

size: NA
V: TRBV27
J: TRBJ2-6
D: NA
CDR3: CASSLAGHSGANVLTF
DNA: TGTGCCAGCAGTTTAGCAGGGCACTCTGGGGCCAACGTCCTGACTTTC

size: NA
V: TRBV5-1
J: TRBJ2-3
D: TRBD2
CDR3: CASSLTSGILTDTQYF
DNA: TGCGCCAGCAGCTTGACTAGCGGAATTCTCACAGATACGCAGTATTTT

size: many
V: TRBV9
J: TRBJ2-7
D: NA
CDR3: CASSPRQSSYEQYF
DNA: TGTGCCAGCAGCCCCCGACAGAGCTCCTACGAGCAGTACTTC

size: NA
V: TRBV6-6
J: TRBJ1-1
D: NA
CDR3: CASQGTTDFEAFF
DNA: TGTGCCAGTCAAGGGACAACGGACTTTGAAGCTTTCTTT

size: few
V: TRBV29-1
J: TRBJ1-1
D: NA
CDR3: CSVPRGARVSEAFF
DNA: TGCAGCGTTCCGAGAGGGGCTAGGGTGTCTGAAGCTTTCTTT

size: NA
V: TRBV11-2
J: TRBJ1-3
D: NA
CDR3: CASSPTGGSIGNTIYF
DNA: TGTGCCAGCAGCCCGACGGGGGGTAGTATCGGAAACACCATATATTTT

size: once
V: TRBV7-9
J: TRBJ2-1
D: TRBD1
CDR3: CASRHTGTGNYNEQFF
DNA: TGTGCCAGCAGACATACCGGGACAGGAAACTACAATGAGCAGTTCTTC

size: many
V: TRBV28
J: TRBJ2-1
D: TRBD2
CDR3: CASSSTPRTSFEQFF
DNA: TGTGCCAGCAGTTCGACTCCCCGGACTAGCTTTGAGCAGTTCTTC

size: NA
V: TRBV5-8
J: TRBJ1-1
D: TRBD1
CDR3: CASSLGTGGKGNTEAFF
DNA: TGTGCCAGCAGCTTGGGGACAGGGGGCAAAGGAAACACTGAAGCTTTCTTT

size: NA
V: TRBV5-8
J: TRBJ2-3
D: NA
CDR3: CASSRDLISTDTQYF
DNA: TGTGCCAGCAGCAGAGACTTGATTAGCACAGATACGCAGTATTTT

size: once
V: TRBV29-1
J: TRBJ2-2
D: TRBD2
CDR3: CSVGVAGGSDTGELFF
DNA: TGCAGCGTTGGGGTAGCGGGAGGTTCGGACACCGGGGAGCTGTTTTTT

size: NA
V: TRBV2
J: TRBJ2-1
D: TRBD2
CDR3: CASGKGLAGQSRFF
DNA: TGTGCCAGCGGGAAGGGGCTAGCGGGGCAATCACGGTTCTTC

size: NA
V: TRBV10-3
J: TRBJ2-7
D: NA
CDR3: CAISSSSAYEQYF
DNA: TGTGCCATCAGCAGCTCCTCCGCGTACGAGCAGTACTTC

size: NA
V: TRBV5-1
J: TRBJ2-7
D: NA
CDR3: CASSSGTLDTYEQYF
DNA: TGCGCCAGCAGCTCCGGGACACTTGATACCTACGAGCAGTACTTC

size: few
V: TRBV27
J: TRBJ2-3
D: TRBD2
CDR3: CAPGLAGEMGADTQYF
DNA: TGTGCACCTGGACTAGCGGGAGAGATGGGGGCAGATACGCAGTATTTT

size: NA
V: TRBV27
J: TRBJ2-1
D: TRBD2
CDR3: CASSLSSGRAGTYNEQFF
DNA: TGTGCCAGCAGCCTTTCTAGCGGGAGGGCCGGGACCTACAATGAGCAGTTCTTC

size: few
V: TRBV5-1
J: TRBJ2-5
D: NA
CDR3: CASSLVGGMVETQYF
DNA: TGCGCCAGCAGCTTGGTGGGGGGAATGGTAGAGACCCAGTACTTC

size: few
V: TRBV19
J: TRBJ2-6
D: NA
CDR3: CASSPGTTLSGANVLTF
DNA: TGTGCCAGTAGCCCCGGGACGACGCTTTCTGGGGCCAACGTCCTGACTTTC

size: NA
V: TRBV11-3
J: TRBJ1-1
D: NA
CDR3: CASSLGPNTEAFF
DNA: TGTGCCAGCAGCTTAGGACCGAACACTGAAGCTTTCTTT